This T cell receptor (beta chain) was found in a study of vaccination effects on CD4 cells after COVID-19. The study, taken as a whole, reports: Late post-vaccination samples showed marked contraction of infection- and vaccine-induced clones.

The repertoire was sequenced with immunoSEQ multiplex PCR; TCRdb's copy has only in-frame clones and lacks some. The profile covers 21,000 or so clones, with 70% to 80% appearing a single time and 7% to 10% taken by the ten largest. Notes on this clone: As yet, its antigen is unknown.

Peptide-pool stimulation followed by sequencing identified expanded antigen-specific CD4+ clonotypes in the ViraFEST assay. Culture lasted about ten days before CD4+ T cell isolation. Vaccination of participants consisted of two doses of either the BNT162b2 or mRNA-1273 vaccine. The vaccine recipients had no prior SARS-CoV-2 infection, with negative nucleocapsid antibodies. Every well housed two million PBMC, which grew in culture alongside about 9 IU/ml IL-2 and 10 ug/ml peptides. At days 3 and 7, half of the medium was exchanged for IL-2 medium. Germline-derived CDR1 and CDR2 are MRHNA and SNTAGT. The V and J ends lost 7 bases and 3 bases respectively, with 4 bases between them. This CDR3 region has 10 residues.

V and J are TRBV6-4 and TRBJ2-7, with D unresolved. Sequences were derived from CD4+ T cells from PBMCs cultured with HCoV-229E spike peptides, sampled after COVID-19 vaccination. The sequence derives from a human donor who received a COVID-19 vaccine. This chain's CDR3 is CASIGYEQYF. The CDR3 bases are TGTGCCAGCATTGGCTACGAGCAGTACTTC.